This T cell receptor (beta chain) is from a study of blood T cell repertoires in COVID-19. This CDR3 has 19 residues. TCRdb's copy holds only in-frame clones and misses some; the assay was immunoSEQ multiplex PCR. The sample contains roughly 200,000 clones, around 84% of which appear only once. A single count supports this clone. The sequenced sample was peripheral blood. J is TRBJ2-1 and V is TRBV21-1; the D call of TRBD2 is as the table states it, not checked on the DNA. TRBV21-1 is noted as a pseudogene. The receptor was derived from a human donor in a cohort sampled during active COVID-19. The CDR3 bases are TGTGCCAGCAGCCCGACGAGGACTATAGCGGGAGGGTCCTACAATGAGCAGTTCTTC. This encodes CASSPTRTIAGGSYNEQFF.